This paragraph reports one T cell receptor (beta chain). No antigen is known for it. This sample is part of a study of identical twins. Findings and limits, study-wide: Fewer insertions were carried by abundant cord blood beta clonotypes, but none was seen in memory repertoires. The same donors were not followed; conclusions instead depended on cross-sectional statistical analysis.

TCRdb called the 5' RACE reads again in MiXCR, with one record for every CDR3 protein. In the table there are 1,800,000 or so distinct CDR3 sequences, roughly 35% of which are singletons. Germline CDR1 and CDR2: DFQATT and SNEGSKA (reference sequence). V trimming: 0 bases; J trimming: 4 bases; junction bases outside the gene matches: 8. The CDR3 extends over 16 amino acids. There were only healthy Caucasians among the donors. The receptor comes from a newborn girl in good health. Sequencing input: cord blood. V and J are TRBV20-1 and TRBJ1-5; TRBD1 agrees at 8 bases. The CDR3 reads CSARDQTGVLNQPQHF. CDR3 DNA: TGCAGTGCTAGAGATCAGACAGGGGTGCTTAATCAGCCCCAGCATTTT.